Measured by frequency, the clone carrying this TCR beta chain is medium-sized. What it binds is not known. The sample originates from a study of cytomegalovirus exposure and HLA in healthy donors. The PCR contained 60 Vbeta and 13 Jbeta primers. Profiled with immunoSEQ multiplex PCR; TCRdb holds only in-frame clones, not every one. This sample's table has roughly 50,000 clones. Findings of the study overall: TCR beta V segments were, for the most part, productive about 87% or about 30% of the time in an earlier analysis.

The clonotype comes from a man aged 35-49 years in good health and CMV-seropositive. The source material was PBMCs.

The CDR3 nucleotides are TGCGCCAGCAGCCAAGGGACAGGGGATGATGAGCAGTTCTTC. Its translation: CASSQGTGDDEQFF. The V call is TRBV4-1, the J call TRBJ2-1, with 9 bases aligning to TRBD1. Unmatched junction bases numbered 3, after V lost 1 base and J lost 8 bases. Looked up from germline, CDR1 is MGHRA and CDR2 is YSYEKL. This CDR3 contains 14 residues.